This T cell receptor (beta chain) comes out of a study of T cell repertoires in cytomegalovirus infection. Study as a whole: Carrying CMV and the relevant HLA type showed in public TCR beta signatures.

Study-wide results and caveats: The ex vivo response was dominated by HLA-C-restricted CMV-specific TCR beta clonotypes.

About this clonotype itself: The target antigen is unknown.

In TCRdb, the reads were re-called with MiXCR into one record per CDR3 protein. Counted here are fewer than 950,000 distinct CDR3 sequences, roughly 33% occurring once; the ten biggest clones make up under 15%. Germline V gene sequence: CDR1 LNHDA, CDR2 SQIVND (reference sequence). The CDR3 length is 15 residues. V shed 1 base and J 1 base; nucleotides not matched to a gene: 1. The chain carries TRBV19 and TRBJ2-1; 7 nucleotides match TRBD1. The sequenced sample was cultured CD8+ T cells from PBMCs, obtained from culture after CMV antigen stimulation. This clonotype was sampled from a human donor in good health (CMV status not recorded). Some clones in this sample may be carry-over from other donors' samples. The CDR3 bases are TGTGCCAGTAGTATAGCCAGGGGGTCCTACAATGAGCAGTTCTTC. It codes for CASSIARGSYNEQFF.